This record covers a single T cell receptor beta chain. This record belongs to a study of cytomegalovirus exposure and HLA in healthy donors. Germline V gene lookup returns CDR1 SGHNT and CDR2 YENEEA. The V gene lost 8 bases and the J gene lost 5 bases, with 16 bases spanning the gap. This CDR3 has 13 residues. Clones were sequenced by immunoSEQ multiplex PCR, and TCRdb holds only the in-frame ones, with some missing. This sample has some 200,000 clones, with roughly 80% found just once. Material for sequencing was PBMCs. The sequence derives from a woman aged 18-29 years in good health and CMV-seropositive. The chain combines TRBV11-3 with TRBJ2-7; D possibly uses TRBD1 or TRBD2 (5 bases each). Written as DNA, the CDR3 is TGTGCCAGCGGCCTAGCAGGGTCCCACGAGCAGTACTTC. Translating gives CASGLAGSHEQYF. Together with reference TRBV11-3 and TRBJ2-7, the CDR3 gives the full variable domain: EAGVVQSPRYKIIEKKQPVAFWCNPISGHNTLYWYLQNLGQGPELLIRYENEEAVDDSQLPKDRFSAERLKGVDSTLKIQPAELGDSAVYLCASGLAGSHEQYFGPGTRLTVT.